Given below is one T cell receptor beta chain in context. What it recognizes is unknown. Time point denoted: week 23, last vaccination. The study gave 300 ug of mutant IDH1 20-mer peptide per vaccine dose, with topical imiquimod. Measured with immunoSEQ multiplex PCR; TCRdb has only the in-frame clones, and not every one. The sample has around 39,000 clones, 70% to 85% seen once; the top ten hold around 2.4%. Per the germline V gene, CDR1 is SEHNR and CDR2 is FQNEAQ (reference sequence). Trimming cost V 1 base and J 6 bases; bases outside gene matches: 8. The CDR3 loop spans 15 amino acids. This record comes from a study of a mutant IDH1 vaccine in newly diagnosed glioma. Study as a whole: Vaccination followed radiotherapy alone by 4-6 weeks, or accompanied temozolomide cycles. Patients under treatment included about 62% males and about 40% females and had a mean age of approximately 44 years.

Study results and limitations: Any relationship between pseudoprogression and changes in top peripheral T cell clonotypes seemed absent.

The sequence came from a woman aged 18 to 35 with glioma. Some clones in this sample may be carry-over from other donors' samples. This chain joins TRBV7-9 and TRBJ1-2, with 7 bases that match TRBD1. Source: PBMCs, taken from a glioma patient whose treatment included an IDH1 peptide vaccine. This CDR3 is CASSLEVRGADGYTF. DNA for the CDR3: TGTGCCAGCAGCTTAGAAGTCAGGGGGGCGGATGGCTACACCTTC.